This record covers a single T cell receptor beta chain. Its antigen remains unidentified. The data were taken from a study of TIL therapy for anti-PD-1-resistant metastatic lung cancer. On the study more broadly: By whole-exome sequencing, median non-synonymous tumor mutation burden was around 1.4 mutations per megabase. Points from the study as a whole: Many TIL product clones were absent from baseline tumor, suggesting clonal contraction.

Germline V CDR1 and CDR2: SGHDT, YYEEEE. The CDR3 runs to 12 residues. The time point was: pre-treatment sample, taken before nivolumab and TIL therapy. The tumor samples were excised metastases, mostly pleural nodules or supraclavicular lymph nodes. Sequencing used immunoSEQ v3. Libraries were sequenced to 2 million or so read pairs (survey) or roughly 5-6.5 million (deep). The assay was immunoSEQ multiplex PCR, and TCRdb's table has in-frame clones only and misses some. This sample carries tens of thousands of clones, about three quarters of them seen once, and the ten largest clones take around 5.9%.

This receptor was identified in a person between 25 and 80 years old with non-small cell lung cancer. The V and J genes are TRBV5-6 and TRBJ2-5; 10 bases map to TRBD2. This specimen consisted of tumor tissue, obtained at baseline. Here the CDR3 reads CVASGGQETQYF. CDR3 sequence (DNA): TGTGTGGCTAGCGGGGGCCAAGAGACCCAGTACTTC.